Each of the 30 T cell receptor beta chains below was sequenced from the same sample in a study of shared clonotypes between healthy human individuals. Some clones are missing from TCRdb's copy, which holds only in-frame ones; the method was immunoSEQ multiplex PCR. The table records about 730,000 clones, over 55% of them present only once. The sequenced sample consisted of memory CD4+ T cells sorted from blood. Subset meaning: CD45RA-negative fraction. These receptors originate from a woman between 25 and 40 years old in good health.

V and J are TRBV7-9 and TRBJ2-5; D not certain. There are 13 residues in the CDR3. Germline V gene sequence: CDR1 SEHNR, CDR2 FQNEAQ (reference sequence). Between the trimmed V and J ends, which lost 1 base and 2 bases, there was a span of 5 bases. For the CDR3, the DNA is TGTGCCAGCAGCTTAGACGTACAAGAGACCCAGTACTTC. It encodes CASSLDVQETQYF.

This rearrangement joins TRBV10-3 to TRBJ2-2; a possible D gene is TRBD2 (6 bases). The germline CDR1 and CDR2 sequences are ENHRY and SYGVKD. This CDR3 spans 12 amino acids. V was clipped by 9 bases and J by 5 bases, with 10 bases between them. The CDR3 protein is CAMSGRTGELFF. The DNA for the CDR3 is TGTGCCATGTCTGGGAGGACCGGGGAGCTGTTTTTT.

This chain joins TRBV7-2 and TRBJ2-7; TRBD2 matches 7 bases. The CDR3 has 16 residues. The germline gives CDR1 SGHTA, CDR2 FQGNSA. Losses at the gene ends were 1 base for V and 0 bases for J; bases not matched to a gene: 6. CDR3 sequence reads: CASSLVTSASSYEQYF. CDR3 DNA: TGTGCCAGCAGCTTAGTTACTAGCGCATCCTCCTACGAGCAGTACTTC.

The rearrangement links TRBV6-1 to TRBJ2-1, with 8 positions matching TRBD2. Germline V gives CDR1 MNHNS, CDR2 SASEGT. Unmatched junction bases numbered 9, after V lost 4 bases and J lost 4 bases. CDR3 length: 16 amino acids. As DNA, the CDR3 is TGTGCCAGCAGTGCCACTCGTAGCGGGACGTACAATGAGCAGTTCTTC. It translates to CASSATRSGTYNEQFF.

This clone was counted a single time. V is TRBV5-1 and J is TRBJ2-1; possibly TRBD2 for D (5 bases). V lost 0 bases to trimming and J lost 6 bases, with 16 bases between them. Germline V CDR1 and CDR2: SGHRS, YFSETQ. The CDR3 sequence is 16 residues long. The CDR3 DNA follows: TGCGCCAGCAGCTTGGCCTCGACGAGACTAACCAATGAGCAGTTCTTC. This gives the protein CASSLASTRLTNEQFF.

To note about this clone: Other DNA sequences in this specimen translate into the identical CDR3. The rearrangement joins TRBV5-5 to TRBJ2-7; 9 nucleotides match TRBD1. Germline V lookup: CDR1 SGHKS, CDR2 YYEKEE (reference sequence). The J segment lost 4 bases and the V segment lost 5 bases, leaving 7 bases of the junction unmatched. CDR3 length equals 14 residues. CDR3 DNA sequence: TGTGCCAGCAGTCTAGGGACAGGGATGTACGAGCAGTACTTC. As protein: CASSLGTGMYEQYF. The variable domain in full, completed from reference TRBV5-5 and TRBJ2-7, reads DAGVTQSPTHLIKTRGQQVTLRCSPISGHKSVSWYQQVLGQGPQFIFQYYEKEERGRGNFPDRFSARQFPNYSSELNVNALLLGDSALYLCASSLGTGMYEQYFGPGTRLTVT.

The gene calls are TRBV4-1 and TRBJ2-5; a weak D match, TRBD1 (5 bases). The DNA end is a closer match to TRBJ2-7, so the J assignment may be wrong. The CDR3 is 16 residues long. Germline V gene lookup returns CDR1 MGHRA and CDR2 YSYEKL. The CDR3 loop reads CASSQGRWGLSYEQYF. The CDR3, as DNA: TGCGCCAGCAGCCAAGGGCGGTGGGGCCTTTCCTACGAGCAGTACTTC.

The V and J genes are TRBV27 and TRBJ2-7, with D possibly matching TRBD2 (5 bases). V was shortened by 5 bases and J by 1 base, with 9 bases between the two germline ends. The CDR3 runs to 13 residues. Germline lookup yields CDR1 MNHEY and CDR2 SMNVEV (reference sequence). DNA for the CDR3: TGTGCCAGCAGTATGGCGGGTTCCTACGAGCAGTACTTC. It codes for CASSMAGSYEQYF.

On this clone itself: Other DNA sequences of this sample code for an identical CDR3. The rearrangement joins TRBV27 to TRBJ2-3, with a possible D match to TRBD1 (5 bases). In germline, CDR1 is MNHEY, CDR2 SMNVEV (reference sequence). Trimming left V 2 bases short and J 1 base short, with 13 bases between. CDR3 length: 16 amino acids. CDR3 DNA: TGTGCCAGCAGTTTACTCCGAGACAGAGGCACAGATACGCAGTATTTT. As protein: CASSLLRDRGTDTQYF.

CDR3 loop: CASSSRGQGYQPQHF. The CDR3 nucleotides read TGTGCCAGCAGTTCCCGTGGACAGGGTTATCAGCCCCAGCATTTT. The J gene is TRBJ1-5, the V gene TRBV28; 8 bases are a match to TRBD1. The CDR3 is 15 residues long. Germline assignment: CDR1 MDHEN and CDR2 SYDVKM. V shed 4 bases, J shed 5 bases, and the junction held 7 bases outside the gene matches.

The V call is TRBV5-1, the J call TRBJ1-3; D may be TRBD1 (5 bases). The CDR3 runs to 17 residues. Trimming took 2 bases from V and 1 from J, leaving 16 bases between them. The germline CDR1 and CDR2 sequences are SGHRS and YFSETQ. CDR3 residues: CASSFTGGTGSGNTIYF. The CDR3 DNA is TGCGCCAGCAGCTTCACGGGGGGGACCGGTTCTGGAAACACCATATATTTT.

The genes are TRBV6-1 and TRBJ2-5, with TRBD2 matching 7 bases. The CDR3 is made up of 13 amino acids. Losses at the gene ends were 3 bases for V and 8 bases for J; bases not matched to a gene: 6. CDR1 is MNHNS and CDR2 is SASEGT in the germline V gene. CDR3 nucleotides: TGTGCCAGCAGTGAGGGGGAGGGTTTAACCCAGTACTTC. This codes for CASSEGEGLTQYF.

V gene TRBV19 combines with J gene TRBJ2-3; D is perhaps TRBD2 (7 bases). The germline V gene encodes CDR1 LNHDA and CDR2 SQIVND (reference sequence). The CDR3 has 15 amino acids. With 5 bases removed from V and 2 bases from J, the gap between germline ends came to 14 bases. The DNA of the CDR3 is TGTGCCAGTAGTCTAGGGGGGGCAACCACAGATACGCAGTATTTT. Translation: CASSLGGATTDTQYF.

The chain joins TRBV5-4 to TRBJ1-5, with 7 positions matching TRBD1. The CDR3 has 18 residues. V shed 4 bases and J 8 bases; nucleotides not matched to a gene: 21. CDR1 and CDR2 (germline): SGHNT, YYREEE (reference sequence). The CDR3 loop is CASSARHDRAPLREPQHF. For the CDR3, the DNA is TGTGCCAGCAGCGCGAGGCATGACAGGGCCCCCCTCAGGGAGCCCCAGCATTTT.

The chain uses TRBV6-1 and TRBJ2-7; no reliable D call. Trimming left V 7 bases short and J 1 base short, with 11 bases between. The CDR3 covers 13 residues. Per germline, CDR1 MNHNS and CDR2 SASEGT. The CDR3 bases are TGTGCCAGCACCCTGGCCGGGTCCTACGAGCAGTACTTC. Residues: CASTLAGSYEQYF.

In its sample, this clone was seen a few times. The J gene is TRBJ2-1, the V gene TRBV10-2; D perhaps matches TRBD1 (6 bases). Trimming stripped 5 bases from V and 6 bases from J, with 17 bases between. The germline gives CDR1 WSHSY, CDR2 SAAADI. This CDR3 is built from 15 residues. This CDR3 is CASSYHRERGNEQFF. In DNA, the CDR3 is TGCGCCAGCAGTTACCACAGGGAGAGAGGCAATGAGCAGTTCTTC.

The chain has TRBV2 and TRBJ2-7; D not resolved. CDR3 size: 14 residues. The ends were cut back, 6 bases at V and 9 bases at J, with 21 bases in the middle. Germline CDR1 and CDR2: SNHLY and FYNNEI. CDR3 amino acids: CASSQLQPFARQYF. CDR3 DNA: TGTGCCAGCAGCCAATTACAACCATTTGCTCGGCAGTACTTC. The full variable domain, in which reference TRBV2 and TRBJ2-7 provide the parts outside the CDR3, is EPEVTQTPSHQVTQMGQEVILRCVPISNHLYFYWYRQILGQKVEFLVSFYNNEISEKSEIFDDQFSVERPDGSNFTLKIRSTKLEDSAMYFCASSQLQPFARQYFGPGTRLTVT.

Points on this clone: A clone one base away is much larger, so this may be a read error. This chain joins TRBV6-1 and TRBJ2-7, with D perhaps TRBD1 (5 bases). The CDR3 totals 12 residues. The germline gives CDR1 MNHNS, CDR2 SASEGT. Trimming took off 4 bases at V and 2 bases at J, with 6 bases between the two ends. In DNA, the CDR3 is TGTGCCAGCAGTGGACAGACCTACGAGCAGTACTTC. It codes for CASSGQTYEQYF.

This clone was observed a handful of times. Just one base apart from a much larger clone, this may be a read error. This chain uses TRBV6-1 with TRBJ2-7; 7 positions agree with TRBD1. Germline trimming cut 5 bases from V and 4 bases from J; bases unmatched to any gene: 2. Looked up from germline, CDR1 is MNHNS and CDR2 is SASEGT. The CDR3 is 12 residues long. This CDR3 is CASSMGQYEQYF. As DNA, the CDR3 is TGTGCCAGCAGTATGGGACAGTACGAGCAGTACTTC.

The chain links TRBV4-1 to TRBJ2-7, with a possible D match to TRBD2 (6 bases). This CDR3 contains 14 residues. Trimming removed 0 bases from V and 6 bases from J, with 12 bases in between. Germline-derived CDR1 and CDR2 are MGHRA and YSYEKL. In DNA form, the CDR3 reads TGCGCCAGCAGCCAAGACTCGCGGGGTCTCGAGCAGTACTTC. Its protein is CASSQDSRGLEQYF.

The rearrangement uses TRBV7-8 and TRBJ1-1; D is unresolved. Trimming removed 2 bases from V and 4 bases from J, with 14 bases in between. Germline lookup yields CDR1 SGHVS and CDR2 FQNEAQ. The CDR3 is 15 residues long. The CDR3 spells CASSLRSIEGTEAFF. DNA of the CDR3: TGTGCCAGCAGCTTACGTTCTATCGAGGGCACTGAAGCTTTCTTT.

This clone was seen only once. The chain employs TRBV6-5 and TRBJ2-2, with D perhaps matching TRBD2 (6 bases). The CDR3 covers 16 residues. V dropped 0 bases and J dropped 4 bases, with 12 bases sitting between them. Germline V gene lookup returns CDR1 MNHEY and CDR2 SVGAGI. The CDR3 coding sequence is TGTGCCAGCAGTTACTCGGGGCTAGCGTTCACCGGGGAGCTGTTTTTT. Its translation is CASSYSGLAFTGELFF.

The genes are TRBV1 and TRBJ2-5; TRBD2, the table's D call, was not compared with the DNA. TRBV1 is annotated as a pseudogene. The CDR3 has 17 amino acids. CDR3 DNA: TGCACCAGCAGCCCTACCGGGCTAGCGGGAGTTCGTGAGACCCAGTACTTC. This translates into CTSSPTGLAGVRETQYF.

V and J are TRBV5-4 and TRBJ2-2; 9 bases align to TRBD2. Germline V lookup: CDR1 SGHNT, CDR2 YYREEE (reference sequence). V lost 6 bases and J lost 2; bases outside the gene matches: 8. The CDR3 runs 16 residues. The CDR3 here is CASNGREGRNTGELFF. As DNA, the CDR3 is TGTGCCAGCAATGGGCGGGAGGGCCGAAACACCGGGGAGCTGTTTTTT.

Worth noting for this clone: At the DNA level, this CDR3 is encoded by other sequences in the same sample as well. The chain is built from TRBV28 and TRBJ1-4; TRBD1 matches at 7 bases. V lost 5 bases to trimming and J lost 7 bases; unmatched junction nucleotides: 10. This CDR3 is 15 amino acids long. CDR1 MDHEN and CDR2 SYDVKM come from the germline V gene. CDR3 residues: CASSTRQGRSEKLFF. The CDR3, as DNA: TGTGCCAGCAGTACCCGACAGGGACGTAGTGAAAAACTGTTTTTT. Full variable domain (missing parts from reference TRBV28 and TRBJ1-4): DVKVTQSSRYLVKRTGEKVFLECVQDMDHENMFWYRQDPGLGLRLIYFSYDVKMKEKGDIPEGYSVSREKKERFSLILESASTNQTSMYLCASSTRQGRSEKLFFGSGTQLSVL.

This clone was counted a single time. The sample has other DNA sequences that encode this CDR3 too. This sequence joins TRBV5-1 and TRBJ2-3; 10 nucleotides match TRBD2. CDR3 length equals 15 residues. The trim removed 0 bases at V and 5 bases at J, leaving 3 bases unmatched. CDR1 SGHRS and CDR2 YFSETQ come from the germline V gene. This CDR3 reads CASSLASGRGDTQYF. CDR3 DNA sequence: TGCGCCAGCAGCTTGGCTAGCGGGAGAGGAGATACGCAGTATTTT. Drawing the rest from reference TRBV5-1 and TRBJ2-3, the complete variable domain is KAGVTQTPRYLIKTRGQQVTLSCSPISGHRSVSWYQQTPGQGLQFLFEYFSETQRNKGNFPGRFSGRQFSNSRSEMNVSTLELGDSALYLCASSLASGRGDTQYFGPGTRLTVL.

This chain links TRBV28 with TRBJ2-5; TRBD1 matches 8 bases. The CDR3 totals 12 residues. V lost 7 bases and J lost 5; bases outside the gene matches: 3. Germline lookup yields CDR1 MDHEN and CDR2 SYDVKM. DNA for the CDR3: TGTGCCAGCATGACAGGGGAGGAGACCCAGTACTTC. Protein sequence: CASMTGEETQYF. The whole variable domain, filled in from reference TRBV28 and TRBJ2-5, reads DVKVTQSSRYLVKRTGEKVFLECVQDMDHENMFWYRQDPGLGLRLIYFSYDVKMKEKGDIPEGYSVSREKKERFSLILESASTNQTSMYLCASMTGEETQYFGPGTRLLVL.

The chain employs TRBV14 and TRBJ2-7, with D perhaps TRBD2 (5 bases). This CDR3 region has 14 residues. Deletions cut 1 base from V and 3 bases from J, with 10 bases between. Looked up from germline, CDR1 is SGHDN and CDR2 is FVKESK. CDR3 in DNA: TGTGCCAGCAGCCAAGGACTACTAGGCTACGAGCAGTACTTC. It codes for CASSQGLLGYEQYF.

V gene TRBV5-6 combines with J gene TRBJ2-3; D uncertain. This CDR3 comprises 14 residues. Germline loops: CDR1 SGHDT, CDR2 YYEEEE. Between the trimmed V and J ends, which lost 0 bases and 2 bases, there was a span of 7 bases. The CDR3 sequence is CASSLEQFTDTQYF. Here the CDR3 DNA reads TGTGCCAGCAGCTTGGAACAGTTCACAGATACGCAGTATTTT.

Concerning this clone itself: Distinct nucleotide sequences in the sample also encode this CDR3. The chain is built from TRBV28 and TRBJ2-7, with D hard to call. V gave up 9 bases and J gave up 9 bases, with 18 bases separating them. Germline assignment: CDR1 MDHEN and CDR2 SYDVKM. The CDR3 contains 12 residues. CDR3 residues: CASGSYFSLQYF. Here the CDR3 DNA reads TGTGCCAGTGGCTCTTATTTTAGTCTGCAGTACTTC.